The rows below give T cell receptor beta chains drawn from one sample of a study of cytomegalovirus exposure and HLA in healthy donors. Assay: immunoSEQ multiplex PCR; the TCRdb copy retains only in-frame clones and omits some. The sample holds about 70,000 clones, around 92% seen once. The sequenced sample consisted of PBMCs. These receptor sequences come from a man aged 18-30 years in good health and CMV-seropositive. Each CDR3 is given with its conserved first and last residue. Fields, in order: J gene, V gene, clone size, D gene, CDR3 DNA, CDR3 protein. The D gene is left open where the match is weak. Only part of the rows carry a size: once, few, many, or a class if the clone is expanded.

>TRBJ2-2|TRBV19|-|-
TGTGCCAGTGGAGCGGTGAACACCGGGGAGCTGTTTTTT
CASGAVNTGELFF
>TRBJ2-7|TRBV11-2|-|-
TGTGCCAGCAGCCTAAGCGGGCTCTCCTACGAGCAGTACTTC
CASSLSGLSYEQYF
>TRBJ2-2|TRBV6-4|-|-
TGTGCCAGCAGTGAGCCGGACATCTCGGGGGAGCTGTTTTTT
CASSEPDISGELFF
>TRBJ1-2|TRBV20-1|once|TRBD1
TGCAGTGCCAGAGGCAGGGGGGACTACACCTTC
CSARGRGDYTF
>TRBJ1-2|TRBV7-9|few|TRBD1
TGTGCCAGCAGCGAAGGGACAGGGAACTATGGCTACACCTTC
CASSEGTGNYGYTF
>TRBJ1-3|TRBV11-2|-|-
TGTGCCAGCAACCCCGGATACAGAGGAGGGACCATATATTTT
CASNPGYRGGTIYF
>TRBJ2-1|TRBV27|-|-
TGTGCCAGCAATACTATCCGGGACTTTGTTAACAATGAGCAGTTCTTC
CASNTIRDFVNNEQFF
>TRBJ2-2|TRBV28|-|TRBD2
TGTGCCAGTAGCGGGACCAACACCGGGGAGCTGTTTTTT
CASSGTNTGELFF
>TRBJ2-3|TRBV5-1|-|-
TGCGCCAGCAGCAGGGAGAGCACAGATACGCAGTATTTT
CASSRESTDTQYF
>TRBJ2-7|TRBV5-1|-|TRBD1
TGCGCCAGCAGCTCACCCTCCGGGACAGGGGGGCCTCCCTACGAGCAGTACTTC
CASSSPSGTGGPPYEQYF
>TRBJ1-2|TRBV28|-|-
TGTGCCAGCAGGGAGCAGGGGACGAGCTATGGCTACACCTTC
CASREQGTSYGYTF
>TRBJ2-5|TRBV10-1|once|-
TGCGCCAGCAGTGACTTCAGGGGAGCGGTCGAGACCCAGTACTTC
CASSDFRGAVETQYF
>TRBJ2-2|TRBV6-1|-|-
TGTGCCAGCATTAGCTTTGCGGCTACCGGGGAGCTGTTTTTT
CASISFAATGELFF
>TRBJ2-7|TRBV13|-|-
TGTGCCAGCAGCTCAATCCGGGACATAGGACCCTCCTACGAGCAGTACTTC
CASSSIRDIGPSYEQYF
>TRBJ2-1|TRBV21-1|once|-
TGTGCCAGCAGCACCCCAGACAGGGGGGTGTCCAATGAGCAGTTCTTC
CASSTPDRGVSNEQFF
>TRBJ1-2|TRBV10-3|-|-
TGTGCCATCAGTGAGTCTACTGGGATGCGAGGGAACGGCTACACCTTC
CAISESTGMRGNGYTF
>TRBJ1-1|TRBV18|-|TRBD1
TGTGCCAGCTCACCCACAGGGGAGAACACTGAAGCTTTCTTT
CASSPTGENTEAFF
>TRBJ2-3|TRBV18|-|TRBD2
TGTGCCAGCTCACCTCCCGGGACTAGCGGGAGGGCAGATACGCAGTATTTT
CASSPPGTSGRADTQYF
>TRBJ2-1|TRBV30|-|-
TGTGCCTGGACCCATGTAGGGACTCGGAATGAGCAGTTCTTC
CAWTHVGTRNEQFF
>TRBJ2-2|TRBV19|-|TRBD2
TGTGCCTGTGGGCGGGGGATCGCCGGGGAGCTGTTTTTT
CACGRGIAGELFF
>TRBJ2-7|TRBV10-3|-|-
TGTGCCACCATTTTTGGGGGCAGCTCCTACGAGCAGTACTTC
CATIFGGSSYEQYF
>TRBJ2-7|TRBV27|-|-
TGTGCCAGCAGTTCCGGACACCTCTACGAGCAGTACTTC
CASSSGHLYEQYF
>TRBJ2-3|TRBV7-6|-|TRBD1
TGTGCCAGCAGCTTACACGGGACAGGGTCTGATACGCAGTATTTT
CASSLHGTGSDTQYF
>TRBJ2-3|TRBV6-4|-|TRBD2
TGTGCCAGCAGCGCGAACGGACTAGCGGAGCGCACAGATACGCAGTATTTT
CASSANGLAERTDTQYF
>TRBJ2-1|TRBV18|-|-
TGTGCCAGCTCACCACGAGCGATTAGGAGCGGTTCCTACAATGAGCAGTTCTTC
CASSPRAIRSGSYNEQFF
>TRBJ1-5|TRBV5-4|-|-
TGTGCCAGCAGCCAGACAGGTAGCAATCAGCCCCAGCATTTT
CASSQTGSNQPQHF
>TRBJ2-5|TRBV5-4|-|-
TGTGCCAGCAGCTTGAGGCAGGGGCAAGAGACCCAGTACTTC
CASSLRQGQETQYF
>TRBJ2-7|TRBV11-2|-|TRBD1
TGTGCCAGCAGATACGGACAGGGGGGGACCTACGAGCAGTACTTC
CASRYGQGGTYEQYF
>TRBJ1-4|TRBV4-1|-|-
TGCGCCAGCAGCACTCAAACGGGCGGGGTTGGCGAAAAACTGTTTTTT
CASSTQTGGVGEKLFF
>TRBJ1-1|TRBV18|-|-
TGTGCCAGCTCACCAAAGGACAATATGGGGCACACTGAAGCTTTCTTT
CASSPKDNMGHTEAFF
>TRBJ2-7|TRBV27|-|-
TGTGCCAGCAGTCCTCTTGGCCCCGCTTATATGGTCGAGCAGTACTTC
CASSPLGPAYMVEQYF
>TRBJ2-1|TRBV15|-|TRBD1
TGTGCCACCAGCAGATGGGACAGGTTCAATGAGCAGTTCTTC
CATSRWDRFNEQFF
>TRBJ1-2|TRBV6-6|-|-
TGTGCCAGCAGTCCTACCTCCCGGCTGATCGGGGGCTACACCTTC
CASSPTSRLIGGYTF
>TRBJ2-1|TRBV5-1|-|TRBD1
TGCGCCAGCAGCAGCCAAGGGGGCTCCCCCTCCTACAATGAGCAGTTCTTC
CASSSQGGSPSYNEQFF
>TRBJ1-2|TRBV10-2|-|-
TGCGCCAGCAAGGAAGACAGGAGAGATGGCTACACCTTC
CASKEDRRDGYTF
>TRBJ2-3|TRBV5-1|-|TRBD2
TGCGCCAGCACTCTCGGGGGGAGGGCGCCAGATACGCAGTATTTT
CASTLGGRAPDTQYF
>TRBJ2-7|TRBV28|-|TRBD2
TGTGCCAGCTCTCCAACCGGGACTAGTCGTTCTGAGCAGTACTTC
CASSPTGTSRSEQYF
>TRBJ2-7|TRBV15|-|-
TGTGCCACCAGCAGAGTTGGGGGCAGTGTCTCCTACGAGCAGTACTTC
CATSRVGGSVSYEQYF
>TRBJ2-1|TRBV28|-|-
TGTGCCAGCACCCCCCCGGGATTAGGTGAGCAGTTCTTC
CASTPPGLGEQFF
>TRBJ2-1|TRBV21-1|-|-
TGTGCCAGCAGAAGCGGGAGTGCGGCCGATGAGCAGTTCTTC
CASRSGSAADEQFF
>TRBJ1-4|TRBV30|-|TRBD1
TGTGCCTGGAGCTCAACAGGGGACGCTAATGAAAAACTGTTTTTT
CAWSSTGDANEKLFF
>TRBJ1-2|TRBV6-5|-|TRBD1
TGTGCCAGCGGTTTGGGACAGGGGCCCTATGGCTACACCTTC
CASGLGQGPYGYTF
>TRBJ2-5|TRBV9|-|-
TGTGCCAGCAGCGTAAGGGCGGGACGGCTCCCTCAAGAGACCCAGTACTTC
CASSVRAGRLPQETQYF
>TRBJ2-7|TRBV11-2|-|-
TGTGCCAGCAGCTTAGGTCAGTTGCACGAGCAGTACTTC
CASSLGQLHEQYF
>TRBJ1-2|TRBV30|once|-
TGTGCCTGGAGTTCACCTCCAGGGTATGGCTACACCTTC
CAWSSPPGYGYTF
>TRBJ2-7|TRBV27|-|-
TGTGCCAGCAGTTTTGTCGGTACCTACGAGCAGTACTTC
CASSFVGTYEQYF
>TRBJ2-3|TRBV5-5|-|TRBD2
TGTGCCAGCAGCTTGCCTAGCGGGAGGGTCACAGATACGCAGTATTTT
CASSLPSGRVTDTQYF
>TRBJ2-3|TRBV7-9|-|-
TGTGCCAGCAGCTTATGGAGGGAACGGACAGATACGCAGTATTTT
CASSLWRERTDTQYF
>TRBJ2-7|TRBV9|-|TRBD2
TGTGCCAGCAGCTGGGCCGGGACTAGCGATGGCGAGCAGTACTTC
CASSWAGTSDGEQYF